Included here is one TCR beta chain sequence, with context. Its antigen is unidentified. TCR beta VDJ combinations and CDR3 sequences were profiled from genomic DNA. TCRdb re-derived calls from the reads in MiXCR, one entry per CDR3 protein. The table shows fewer than 200,000 distinct CDR3 sequences, with approximately 40% occurring only once. This entry is derived from a study of CD8+CD57+ T cells in acquired aplastic anemia. Study-wide context: Sorted CD4+ and CD8+ cells gave a mean 3.2 ug DNA, range roughly 0.19 to 30 ug. Researchers reported that healthy donors averaged about 9.8 million reads for CD4+ cells. Study results and caveats: Patients and healthy controls showed no significant CD8+ Simpson's diversity difference. Patients and controls were found to share approximately 31 CD8+ CDR3 sequences.

Trimming took 11 bases from V and 2 from J, leaving 14 bases between them. Germline V CDR1 and CDR2: MNHNS, SASEGT. This CDR3 is 13 amino acids long. The specimen was sorted CD4+, CD8+, or CD8+CD57+ T cells (not recorded which) from PBMCs. The TCR was taken from a human donor in good health. This chain links TRBV6-1 with TRBJ2-3; D may be TRBD2 (6 bases). The CDR3 spells CAGGQSLTDTQYF. The CDR3 nucleotides are TGTGCCGGAGGGCAGAGCCTCACAGATACGCAGTATTTT.